These 17 T cell receptor beta chains share one sample of origin, sequenced in a study of cytomegalovirus exposure and HLA in healthy donors. The PCR made use of 60 Vbeta and 13 Jbeta primers. Here immunoSEQ multiplex PCR was the method, and the copy in TCRdb shows in-frame clones only, minus some. The sample contains 65,000 to 80,000 clones, 78% of which appear only once. The sample comprised PBMCs. Receptors originate from a woman in her forties in good health and CMV-seropositive.

V is TRBV19 and J is TRBJ1-3; D is unclear. V dropped 10 bases and J dropped 2 bases, with 12 bases sitting between them. The germline CDR1 and CDR2 sequences are LNHDA and SQIVND (reference sequence). This CDR3 spans 13 amino acids. CDR3 region: CATRVRAGNTIYF. CDR3 nucleotides: TGTGCCACAAGGGTGAGGGCTGGAAACACCATATATTTT. The complete variable domain, with remaining parts taken from reference TRBV19 and TRBJ1-3, reads DGGITQSPKYLFRKEGQNVTLSCEQNLNHDAMYWYRQDPGQGLRLIYYSQIVNDFQKGDIAEGYSVSREKKESFPLTVTSAQKNPTAFYLCATRVRAGNTIYFGEGSWLTVV.

The gene calls are TRBV28 and TRBJ2-7; TRBD2 matches at 14 bases. V lost 7 bases and J lost 4; bases outside the gene matches: 3. Germline V CDR1 and CDR2: MDHEN, SYDVKM. The CDR3 consists of 14 residues. The CDR3 region has the DNA TGTGCCAGCACCGGGACTAGCGGGGGATACGAGCAGTACTTC. It translates to CASTGTSGGYEQYF.

V usage is TRBV6-5 and J usage is TRBJ2-7; 8 bases agree with TRBD1. Trimming at V came to 4 bases and at J to 4 bases, leaving 9 bases not matched to a gene. Germline loops: CDR1 MNHEY, CDR2 SVGAGI. The CDR3 loop spans 15 amino acids. The CDR3 sequence: CASSSPHQGAYEQYF. CDR3 nucleotide sequence: TGTGCCAGCAGTTCCCCCCACCAGGGGGCTTACGAGCAGTACTTC.

This clone was seen just once. The V gene is TRBV18, the J gene TRBJ1-1; 12 bases match TRBD1. Germline lookup yields CDR1 KGHSH and CDR2 LQKENI. The CDR3 extends over 14 amino acids. V lost 4 bases to trimming and J lost 4 bases; unmatched junction nucleotides: 1. The CDR3 DNA follows: TGTGCCAGCTCACGGGACAGGGGGCTCACTGAAGCTTTCTTT. Amino acids: CASSRDRGLTEAFF.

This chain joins TRBV7-2 and TRBJ2-1; 8 bases fit TRBD2. Germline V gives CDR1 SGHTA, CDR2 FQGNSA. The CDR3 length is 16 residues. The trim removed 3 bases at V and 8 bases at J, leaving 12 bases unmatched. DNA for the CDR3: TGTGCCAGCAGCTTCCCGGGACTAGTGGTGCCCGATGAGCAGTTCTTC. It is translated as CASSFPGLVVPDEQFF.

V gene TRBV7-2 combines with J gene TRBJ1-2; the match to TRBD1 covers 8 bases. CDR1 SGHTA and CDR2 FQGNSA come from the germline V gene. Germline trimming cut 5 bases from V and 3 bases from J; bases unmatched to any gene: 5. The CDR3 is 14 residues long. DNA for the CDR3: TGTGCCAGCAGCCAAGTGACAGGGGACTATGGCTACACCTTC. Translation: CASSQVTGDYGYTF.

V and J are TRBV7-8 and TRBJ1-3; D possibly corresponds to TRBD1 (5 bases). With 0 bases removed from V and 0 bases from J, the gap between germline ends came to 12 bases. The CDR3 consists of 17 residues. Germline values: CDR1 SGHVS, CDR2 FQNEAQ. CDR3 in amino acids: CASSLAGQPRSGNTIYF. The CDR3 bases are TGTGCCAGCAGCTTAGCGGGGCAGCCCCGCTCTGGAAACACCATATATTTT.

Regarding this clone: Germline is not matched at one junction end, which may reflect a read error. The identical CDR3 is also encoded by other nucleotide sequences in the sample. The chain carries TRBV19 and TRBJ1-6; 7 nucleotides align to TRBD1. Per the germline V gene, CDR1 is LNHDA and CDR2 is SQIVND (reference sequence). The CDR3 loop spans 15 amino acids. CDR3 residues: CASSQGQADSSPLHF. The DNA of the CDR3 is TGTGCCAGTAGTCAAGGACAGGCGGATAGTTCACCTCTCCACTTT.

This clone is deemed medium-sized. The rearrangement links TRBV13 to TRBJ2-2; the D gene is possibly TRBD2 (5 bases). The germline gives CDR1 PRHDT, CDR2 FYEKMQ (reference sequence). The CDR3 sequence is 15 residues long. Trimming stripped 6 bases from V and 0 bases from J, with 11 bases between. The CDR3 sequence is CASRGRLPNTGELFF. The CDR3 DNA follows: TGTGCCAGCAGGGGGAGACTCCCGAACACCGGGGAGCTGTTTTTT.

This clone has only one observation. The J gene is TRBJ2-7, the V gene TRBV7-2, with a weak D call TRBD2 (6 bases). V was clipped by 5 bases and J by 0 bases, with 17 bases between them. The germline V gene encodes CDR1 SGHTA and CDR2 FQGNSA. This CDR3 comprises 16 residues. The CDR3 spells CASSPQAGPLSYEQYF. CDR3 nucleotide sequence: TGTGCCAGCAGCCCACAGGCGGGGCCCCTCTCCTACGAGCAGTACTTC.

This chain connects TRBV19 to TRBJ2-5; possibly TRBD2 for D (5 bases). In germline, CDR1 is LNHDA, CDR2 SQIVND (reference sequence). This CDR3 spans 12 amino acids. Trimming pared 3 bases from V and 5 bases from J, leaving 7 bases between. CDR3 DNA: TGTGCCAGTAGTATTAGAGGGGAGACCCAGTACTTC. The encoded protein is CASSIRGETQYF.

The J gene is TRBJ1-2, the V gene TRBV19, with D maybe TRBD1 (6 bases). Trimming took 4 bases from V and 5 from J, leaving 17 bases between them. CDR1 is LNHDA, CDR2 SQIVND, per germline (reference sequence). The length of the CDR3 is 15 residues. CDR3 sequence: CASSKTGISTYGYTF. The CDR3 DNA reads TGTGCCAGTAGTAAAACAGGGATCTCAACTTATGGCTACACCTTC. Full variable domain (outside the CDR3, taken from reference TRBV19 and TRBJ1-2): DGGITQSPKYLFRKEGQNVTLSCEQNLNHDAMYWYRQDPGQGLRLIYYSQIVNDFQKGDIAEGYSVSREKKESFPLTVTSAQKNPTAFYLCASSKTGISTYGYTFGSGTRLTVV.

This clone was seen a handful of times. V gene TRBV5-1 combines with J gene TRBJ2-1; 13 bases line up with TRBD2. V shed 4 bases, J shed 4 bases, and the junction held 8 bases outside the gene matches. The V gene's germline CDR1 is SGHRS and CDR2 YFSETQ. The CDR3 length is 17 residues. CDR3: CASSPIPLAGGYNEQFF. The CDR3 DNA sequence: TGCGCCAGCAGCCCCATACCACTAGCGGGGGGGTACAATGAGCAGTTCTTC.

V and J are TRBV2 and TRBJ1-5; possible D gene TRBD1, 5 bases. The germline V gene encodes CDR1 SNHLY and CDR2 FYNNEI. The CDR3 spans 14 residues. The V and J ends lost 5 bases and 2 bases respectively, with 10 bases between them. The CDR3 region is CASSRGEGNQPQHF. The DNA for the CDR3 is TGTGCCAGCAGTAGAGGGGAGGGCAATCAGCCCCAGCATTTT.

The sample holds a few counts of this clone. V usage is TRBV7-6 and J usage is TRBJ1-4; 9 nucleotides line up with TRBD1. The CDR3 is 15 amino acids. Germline values: CDR1 SGHVS, CDR2 FNYEAQ. Trimming removed 3 bases from V and 7 bases from J; junction bases left unmatched: 6. The CDR3 here is CASSFTGGAGEKLFF. The CDR3 DNA sequence: TGTGCCAGCAGCTTTACAGGGGGCGCGGGTGAAAAACTGTTTTTT.

About this clone itself: Germline and junction disagree at one end, which may indicate a read error. The rearrangement joins TRBV11-2 to TRBJ2-1, with 8 bases fitting TRBD2. CDR1 is SGHAT, CDR2 FQNNGV, per germline. The CDR3 runs to 16 residues. In DNA form, the CDR3 reads TGTGCCAGCAGCCTAGACGCGGGGGGTTCCTACAATGAGCAGTTCTTC. Its translation: CASSLDAGGSYNEQFF.

Worth noting for this clone: A junction boundary mismatches the germline segment, possibly from a read error. The rearrangement joins TRBV6-1 to TRBJ2-3, with 13 bases fitting TRBD2. The CDR3 length is 17 residues. Per germline, CDR1 MNHNS and CDR2 SASEGT. Here the CDR3 reads CASSERTSGGSTDAQYF. CDR3 DNA sequence: TGTGCCAGCAGTGAAAGGACTAGCGGGGGAAGCACAGATGCGCAGTATTTT.